This TCR beta chain emerged from a study of T cell repertoires in cytomegalovirus infection. On the study more broadly: An indication of both CMV infection and matching HLA type came from public TCR beta signatures. Whole-study results and caveats: HLA-C-restricted CMV clonotypes gave the most frequent clonotype in two of eight donors. Frequencies of public TCR beta families were cumulated, and this identified carriers of CMV plus the relevant HLA.

TCRdb ran MiXCR on the reads and lists one entry per CDR3 protein. Of about 740,000 distinct CDR3 sequences in the sample, 35% to 40% were seen once. After removal of 5 bases from V and 2 bases from J, the junction contained 5 bases not matched to a gene. Germline V gene lookup returns CDR1 SGHVS and CDR2 FNYEAQ. The CDR3 extends over 15 amino acids. Of note for this clonotype: The antigen is unknown.

Sample: PBMCs. The gene calls are TRBV7-6 and TRBJ2-5, with TRBD2 identical over 10 bases. The receptor's source is a human donor in good health (CMV status not recorded). Some clones in this sample may be carry-over from other donors' samples. The CDR3 protein is CASSISGGIQETQYF. CDR3 nucleotides: TGTGCCAGCAGCATTAGCGGGGGGATTCAAGAGACCCAGTACTTC. Looking up the rest from reference TRBV7-6 and TRBJ2-5 gives the full variable domain: GAGVSQSPRYKVTKRGQDVALRCDPISGHVSLYWYRQALGQGPEFLTYFNYEAQQDKSGLPNDRFSAERPEGSISTLTIQRTEQRDSAMYRCASSISGGIQETQYFGPGTRLLVL.